This TCR beta chain is drawn from a study of vaccination and CD4 T cells after COVID-19. Study details: The cells in question were stimulated using overlapping spike peptides derived from SARS-CoV-2, HCoV-NL63, HCoV-OC43 and HCoV-229E.

The treatment is: approximately nine-day PBMC culture with coronavirus spike peptide pools or control peptides (ViraFEST assay). First, ViraFEST expanded antigen-specific T cells with peptide pools, and next it sequenced the TCRs. At the Johns Hopkins FTIC core, DNA taken from cultured CD4+ T cells was sequenced by way of the Oncomine TCR Beta short-read assay. Genomic DNA was drawn out of CD4+ T cells grown in culture. TCRdb ran MiXCR on the PCR reads and lists one entry per CDR3 protein. This sample has around 20,000 distinct CDR3 sequences, with more than 40% found just once. Trimming cost V 5 bases and J 1 base, with 15 bases left between them. The germline gives CDR1 SGHVS, CDR2 FNYEAQ. CDR3 length: 15 residues. A note on this clonotype: Its antigen is as yet unknown.

This TCR was sampled from a human donor who had recovered from COVID-19. The sample consisted of CD4+ T cells from blood, cultured in vitro, taken before SARS-CoV-2 vaccination. This chain joins TRBV7-6 and TRBJ2-7; D uncertain. As DNA, the CDR3 is TGTGCCAGCAGCCCCATAGGTTTAAGTTCCTACGAGCAGTACTTC. It is translated as CASSPIGLSSYEQYF. Using reference TRBV7-6 and TRBJ2-7 for the parts outside the CDR3, the full variable domain is GAGVSQSPRYKVTKRGQDVALRCDPISGHVSLYWYRQALGQGPEFLTYFNYEAQQDKSGLPNDRFSAERPEGSISTLTIQRTEQRDSAMYRCASSPIGLSSYEQYFGPGTRLTVT.